This record covers a single T cell receptor (beta chain). The assay was immunoSEQ multiplex PCR, and TCRdb's table has in-frame clones only and misses some. The sample has about 140,000 clones, roughly 80% seen once. Looked up from germline, CDR1 is LGHNA and CDR2 is YNFKEQ. The J segment lost 4 bases and the V segment lost 3 bases, leaving 11 bases of the junction unmatched. This CDR3 is 17 amino acids long. This record comes from a study of blood T cell repertoires in COVID-19. This receptor was obtained from a man aged 45-65 years with acute or convalescent COVID-19. V usage is TRBV4-2 and J usage is TRBJ2-3, with 9 bases lining up with TRBD2. Sample: peripheral blood. The CDR3 spells CASSHLRAGGPSDTQYF. Written as DNA, the CDR3 is TGTGCCAGCAGCCACCTAAGGGCGGGGGGGCCCTCAGATACGCAGTATTTT.